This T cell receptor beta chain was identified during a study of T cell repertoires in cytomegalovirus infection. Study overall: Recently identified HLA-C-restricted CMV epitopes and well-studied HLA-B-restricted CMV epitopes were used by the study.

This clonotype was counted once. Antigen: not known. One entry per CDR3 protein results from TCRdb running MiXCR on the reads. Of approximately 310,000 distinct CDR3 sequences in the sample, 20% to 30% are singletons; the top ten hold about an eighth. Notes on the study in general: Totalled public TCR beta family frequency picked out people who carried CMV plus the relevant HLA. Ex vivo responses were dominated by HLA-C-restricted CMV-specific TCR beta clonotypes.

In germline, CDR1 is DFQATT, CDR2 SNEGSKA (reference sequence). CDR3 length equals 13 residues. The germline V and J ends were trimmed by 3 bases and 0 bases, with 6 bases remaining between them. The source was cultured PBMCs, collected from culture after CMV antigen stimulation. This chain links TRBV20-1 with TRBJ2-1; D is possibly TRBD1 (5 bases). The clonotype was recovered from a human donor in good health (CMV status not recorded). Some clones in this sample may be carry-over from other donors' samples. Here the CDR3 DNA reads TGCAGTGCTAGGACAGTCTCCTACAATGAGCAGTTCTTC. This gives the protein CSARTVSYNEQFF.